This is a list of T cell receptor beta chains from one sample in a study of shared clonotypes between healthy human individuals. The method was immunoSEQ multiplex PCR; TCRdb's version includes in-frame clones alone and lacks a portion of them. The table lists around 610,000 clones, approximately 96% of them singletons. Source material: naive CD8+ T cells sorted from blood. These receptors were taken from a woman aged 30 to 39 in good health. Each CDR3 is given with its conserved first and last residue. A D gene is named only where the DNA matches it firmly. A row's size may be missing; if present it is once, few, many or a size class.

TRBV2	.	.	TRBJ2-1	13	TGTGCCAGCAGGACCCCCCGTTCGTATGAGCAGTTCTTC	CASRTPRSYEQFF
TRBV7-2	.	.	TRBJ2-6	15	TGTGCCAGCAGCCGCCCAGGGGCTGGGGCCAACGTCCTGACTTTC	CASSRPGAGANVLTF
TRBV7-9	.	.	TRBJ2-7	14	TGTGCCAGCAGCTTAGCGGGAAGGCCCTACGAGCAGTACTTC	CASSLAGRPYEQYF
TRBV11-2	.	.	TRBJ2-2	16	TGTGCCAGCAGCTTATTTAGAGATCAGAACACCGGGGAGCTGTTTTTT	CASSLFRDQNTGELFF
TRBV29-1	.	TRBD1	TRBJ1-1	14	TGCAGCGTCGCCGGGACAGGGGTAGGAACTGAAGCTTTCTTT	CSVAGTGVGTEAFF
TRBV4-1	.	TRBD1	TRBJ2-7	13	TGCGCCAGCAGTCCAGGGGGATCCTACGAGCAGTACTTC	CASSPGGSYEQYF
TRBV28	.	TRBD2	TRBJ2-5	13	TGTGCCAGCAGCCCATCAGCGGGAGTTGAGCAGTACTTC	CASSPSAGVEQYF
TRBV28	.	.	TRBJ2-1	15	TGTGCCAGCAGTTTTCCCGCCGACCTCTACAATGAGCAGTTCTTC	CASSFPADLYNEQFF
TRBV7-8	.	.	TRBJ1-5	20	TGTGCCAGCAGCTCTTCCGGCACGATTTGGTCGGGGGTAGTAGTACAGCCCCAGCATTTT	CASSSSGTIWSGVVVQPQHF
TRBV4-1	once	TRBD2	TRBJ2-1	17	TGCGCCAGCAGCCCCGACCCCGCGGGAGAGGCCTACAATGAGCAGTTCTTC	CASSPDPAGEAYNEQFF
TRBV7-2	.	.	TRBJ2-7	15	TGTGCCAGCAGCTGGATGGGCCCCGGAGATCCCGAGCAGTACTTC	CASSWMGPGDPEQYF
TRBV4-1	.	TRBD1	TRBJ1-1	14	TGCGCCAGCAGACCCGGGACAGGGTCAATTGAAGCTTTCTTT	CASRPGTGSIEAFF
TRBV2	.	TRBD1	TRBJ1-5	19	TGTGCCAGCAGTGAATTAGTCTGGGACAGGACAATGAGCAATCAGCCCCAGCATTTT	CASSELVWDRTMSNQPQHF
TRBV14	.	.	TRBJ2-1	15	TGTGCCAGCAGCCAATTCGGGACCCCCGGGAATGAGCAGTTCTTC	CASSQFGTPGNEQFF
TRBV5-4	.	.	TRBJ1-2	13	TGTGCCAGCAGCTCCCCCAAGCCATATGGCTACACCTTC	CASSSPKPYGYTF
TRBV27	.	.	TRBJ2-1	13	TGTGCCAGCAGTTTACGGGACAATAGATCGCAGTTCTTC	CASSLRDNRSQFF
TRBV29-1	.	TRBD2	TRBJ2-7	14	TGCAGCGTTGAAGTGGCGGGAGGGGGGTACGAGCAGTACTTC	CSVEVAGGGYEQYF
TRBV10-2	.	TRBD2	TRBJ2-7	17	TGCGCCAGCAGTGAGGACCGGACTAGCGAGTTCCCCTACGAGCAGTACTTC	CASSEDRTSEFPYEQYF
TRBV28	.	TRBD1	TRBJ2-5	17	TGTGCCAGCAGTGTGAATACTAAACAGGGGGCTTGGGAGACCCAGTACTTC	CASSVNTKQGAWETQYF
TRBV23-1	.	TRBD1	TRBJ1-1	17	TGCGCCAGCAGTCAATCGCGGAGGGGGCGAAGTAGATTTGAAGCTTTCTTT	CASSQSRRGRSRFEAFF
TRBV29-1	once	.	TRBJ1-3	13	TGCAGCGTTGCCTCGGGGGCTGGAAACACCATATATTTT	CSVASGAGNTIYF
TRBV28	.	.	TRBJ2-2	13	TGTGCCAGCAGTCCGACGCGGGCCGGGGAGCTGTTTTTT	CASSPTRAGELFF
TRBV28	.	.	TRBJ2-5	14	TGTGCCAGCAGCGGAACGGGATCCCAAGAGACCCAGTACTTC	CASSGTGSQETQYF
TRBV7-2	.	.	TRBJ2-7	15	TGTGCCAGCAGCCCCTGGACATCTAGCTCCTACGAGCAGTACTTC	CASSPWTSSSYEQYF
TRBV6-1	once	TRBD2	TRBJ2-3	16	TGTGCCAGCAGTGAACGGACTAGCGGGAAAGAAGATACGCAGTATTTT	CASSERTSGKEDTQYF
TRBV27	few	TRBD1	TRBJ1-2	16	TGTGCCAGCAGTTTAACTGGGACAGGGCCCCTAGGGGGCTACACCTTC	CASSLTGTGPLGGYTF
TRBV9	.	.	TRBJ2-1	15	TGTGCCAGCAGCGTTGGGGACTTCTCCTACAATGAGCAGTTCTTC	CASSVGDFSYNEQFF
TRBV5-5	.	.	TRBJ1-4	11	TGTGCCAGCAGCTTGGGTGAAAAACTGTTTTTT	CASSLGEKLFF
TRBV27	.	.	TRBJ1-2	14	TGTGCCAGCGGGGTTGGCACGGGGGCCGGTGGCTACACCTTC	CASGVGTGAGGYTF
TRBV5-6	.	.	TRBJ2-7	14	TGTGCCAGCAGCTTCACAGGAGGGGCGGTCGAGCAGTACTTC	CASSFTGGAVEQYF
TRBV28	.	TRBD2	TRBJ2-7	14	TGTGCCAGCAGTTTTAGCGGGAGGGTCGACGAGCAGTACTTC	CASSFSGRVDEQYF
TRBV11-2	.	.	TRBJ2-7	13	TGTGCCAGCAGACCTCTCCTAGCCTACGAGCAGTACTTC	CASRPLLAYEQYF
TRBV10-2	.	.	TRBJ2-7	13	TGCGCCAGCAGTGACCACAGACTTTACGAGCAGTACTTC	CASSDHRLYEQYF
TRBV7-9	.	.	TRBJ2-3	13	TGTGCCAGCAGCATATCGTGGGGGGATACGCAGTATTTT	CASSISWGDTQYF
TRBV4-2	few	.	TRBJ1-5	14	TGTGCCAGCAGCCAAGATTTGGGGAATCAGCCCCAGCATTTT	CASSQDLGNQPQHF
TRBV9	.	TRBD2	TRBJ2-2	16	TGTGCCAGCAGCGCCCTAGCGGGAGTTGAGGTCGGGGAGCTGTTTTTT	CASSALAGVEVGELFF
TRBV28	.	.	TRBJ2-2	13	TGTGCCAGCAGTTTCTCATACACCGGGGAGCTGTTTTTT	CASSFSYTGELFF
TRBV11-2	.	.	TRBJ2-7	14	TGTGCCAGCAGCGCAACCGGGACCGGGCACGAGCAGTACTTC	CASSATGTGHEQYF
TRBV28	.	TRBD2	TRBJ2-1	16	TGTGCCAGCAGCCTCTCCCTGGGCGGGAGGTCTAACGAGCAGTTCTTC	CASSLSLGGRSNEQFF
TRBV28	.	.	TRBJ2-1	14	TGTGCCAGCAGTTTACCCTGGGCAATCAATGAGCAGTTCTTC	CASSLPWAINEQFF
TRBV6-1	.	.	TRBJ1-4	11	TGTGCCAGCAAAAATCACGAAAAACTGTTTTTT	CASKNHEKLFF
TRBV5-1	.	.	TRBJ2-5	15	TGCGCCAGCAGATTCACTAGGGACCGCCAAGAGACCCAGTACTTC	CASRFTRDRQETQYF
TRBV7-2	.	.	TRBJ1-2	12	TGTGCCAGCAGCCCCTTAGGAACTGGCTACACCTTC	CASSPLGTGYTF
TRBV4-1	.	TRBD2	TRBJ2-2	19	TGCGCCAGCAGCCAAGATCTAGCGGGAGATATCCAGGGCACCGGGGAGCTGTTTTTT	CASSQDLAGDIQGTGELFF
TRBV7-8	.	.	TRBJ2-5	15	TGTGCCAGCAGTCCTTTGTTAGGCTCCCAAGAGACCCAGTACTTC	CASSPLLGSQETQYF